Listed here are 8 T cell receptor beta chains from one sample, sequenced in a study of Japanese encephalitis immunity and Zika vaccine responses. CFSE-labeled PBMCs were cultured six to seven days with peptide pools, each at approximately 0.93 ug/mL. Proliferating CD4 T cells were sorted unfixed as live CD56-CD19-CD16-CD3+CD4+ CFSE-low cells. MiXCR, applied by TCRdb to the 5' RACE reads, yields one record per CDR3 protein. The sample has 300 to 500 distinct CDR3 sequences, about 3.6% seen once. The sample was antigen-activated CD4+ T cells from blood, cultured, taken during a Zika inactivated vaccine study. The receptors were gathered from an adult man who received an inactivated Zika virus vaccine.

This clonotype was counted at least ten times. The CDR3 DNA is TGTGCCAGCAGTTACTCCGGGCGTTATAATTCACCCCTCCACTTT. Its translation: CASSYSGRYNSPLHF. The V gene is TRBV6-5, the J gene TRBJ1-6; D remains unclear. The germline V and J ends were trimmed by 0 bases and 4 bases, with 7 bases remaining between them. The CDR3 totals 15 residues. CDR1 and CDR2 (germline): MNHEY, SVGAGI.

The gene calls are TRBV10-3 and TRBJ1-2; 9 bases are a match to TRBD1. The CDR3 covers 18 residues. V lost 4 bases and J lost 0; bases outside the gene matches: 12. Germline CDR1 and CDR2: ENHRY and SYGVKD. CDR3: CAISGIRDREFSNYGYTF. CDR3 sequence (DNA): TGTGCCATCAGTGGGATCCGGGACAGGGAGTTCTCTAACTATGGCTACACCTTC.

This clonotype was seen many times. The rearrangement joins TRBV4-3 to TRBJ2-3; D tentatively fits TRBD1 or TRBD2 (6 bases each). V lost 0 bases to trimming and J lost 4 bases, with 11 bases between them. CDR1 is LGHNA, CDR2 YSLEER, per germline. This CDR3 has 15 residues. CDR3 amino acids: CASSQEGGRSDTQYF. CDR3 in DNA: TGCGCCAGCAGCCAAGAGGGGGGCCGGTCAGATACGCAGTATTTT.

This clonotype counts as medium-sized. The V and J genes are TRBV4-3 and TRBJ1-1; the D gene is possibly TRBD1 (6 bases). Per germline, CDR1 LGHNA and CDR2 YSLEER. V lost 5 bases and J 3 bases, leaving 16 bases between the germline ends. CDR3 size: 15 residues. CDR3 bases: TGCGCCAGCAGCGCAAATTGGGGGGCCGACACTGAAGCTTTCTTT. Protein sequence: CASSANWGADTEAFF.

By its share, this clonotype is medium-sized. The chain combines TRBV5-1 with TRBJ2-3; 8 bases are a match to TRBD2. CDR1 is SGHRS, CDR2 YFSETQ, per germline. Unmatched junction bases numbered 8, after V lost 0 bases and J lost 2 bases. This CDR3 region has 17 residues. The CDR3 sequence is CASSLAVTSGTTDTQYF. The CDR3 nucleotides read TGCGCCAGCAGCTTGGCGGTCACTAGCGGAACCACAGATACGCAGTATTTT.

This clonotype ranks as hyperexpanded. The CDR3 spells CASSLDGSNTEAFF. The CDR3, as DNA: TGCGCCAGCAGCTTGGACGGATCGAACACTGAAGCTTTCTTT. The V and J genes are TRBV5-1 and TRBJ1-1; D is uncertain. Between the trimmed V and J ends, which lost 0 bases and 1 base, there was a span of 7 bases. Germline CDR1 reads SGHRS; CDR2 reads YFSETQ. This CDR3 contains 14 residues.

In its sample, this clonotype ranks as medium-sized (0.01 to 0.1%). This chain uses TRBV10-3 with TRBJ2-1; 9 nucleotides line up with TRBD2. The CDR3 is 14 residues long. With V trimmed by 6 bases and J by 4 bases, 4 bases remained unmatched. The germline gives CDR1 ENHRY, CDR2 SYGVKD. CDR3 DNA: TGTGCCATCAGGGATAGCGGGGGTTACAATGAGCAGTTCTTC. Translation: CAIRDSGGYNEQFF.

This clonotype was counted between two and nine times. This sequence joins TRBV7-9 and TRBJ1-4, with D possibly TRBD1 on 5 matching bases. The CDR3 loop spans 16 amino acids. The V end was cut by 2 bases, the J end by 4 bases, with 14 bases between. Per germline, CDR1 SEHNR and CDR2 FQNEAQ (reference sequence). The CDR3 sequence: CASSLRGAGINEKLFF. CDR3 DNA sequence: TGTGCCAGCAGCTTACGAGGGGCGGGTATTAATGAAAAACTGTTTTTT.